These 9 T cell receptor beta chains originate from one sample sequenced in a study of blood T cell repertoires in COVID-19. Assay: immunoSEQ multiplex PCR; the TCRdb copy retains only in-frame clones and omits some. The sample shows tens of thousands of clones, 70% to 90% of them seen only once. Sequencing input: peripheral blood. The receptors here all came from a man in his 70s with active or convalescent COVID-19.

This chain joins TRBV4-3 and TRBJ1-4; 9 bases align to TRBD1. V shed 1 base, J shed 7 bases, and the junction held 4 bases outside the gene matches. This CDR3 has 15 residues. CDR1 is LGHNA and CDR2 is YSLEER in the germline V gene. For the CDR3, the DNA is TGCGCCAGCAGCCAAGGGACAGGGGCTGGTGAAAAACTGTTTTTT. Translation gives CASSQGTGAGEKLFF.

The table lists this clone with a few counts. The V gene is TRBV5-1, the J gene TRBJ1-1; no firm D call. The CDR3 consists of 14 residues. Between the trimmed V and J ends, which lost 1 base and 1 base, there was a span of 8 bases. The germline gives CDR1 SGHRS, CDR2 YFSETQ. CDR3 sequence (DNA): TGCGCCAGCAGCTTGCTCGGTTGGAACACTGAAGCTTTCTTT. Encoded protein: CASSLLGWNTEAFF. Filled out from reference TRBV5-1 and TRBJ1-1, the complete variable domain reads KAGVTQTPRYLIKTRGQQVTLSCSPISGHRSVSWYQQTPGQGLQFLFEYFSETQRNKGNFPGRFSGRQFSNSRSEMNVSTLELGDSALYLCASSLLGWNTEAFFGQGTRLTVV.

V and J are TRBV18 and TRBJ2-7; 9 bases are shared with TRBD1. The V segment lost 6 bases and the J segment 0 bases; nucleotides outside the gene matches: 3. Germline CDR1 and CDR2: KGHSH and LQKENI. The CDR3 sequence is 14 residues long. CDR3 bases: TGTGCCAGCTCGACAGGGGGTACCTCCTACGAGCAGTACTTC. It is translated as CASSTGGTSYEQYF.

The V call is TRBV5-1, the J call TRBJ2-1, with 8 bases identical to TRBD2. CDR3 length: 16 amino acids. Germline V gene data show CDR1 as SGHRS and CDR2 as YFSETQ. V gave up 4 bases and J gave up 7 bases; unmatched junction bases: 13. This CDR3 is CASSPQGPGGVNEQFF. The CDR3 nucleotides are TGCGCCAGCAGCCCACAGGGACCCGGGGGGGTGAATGAGCAGTTCTTC.

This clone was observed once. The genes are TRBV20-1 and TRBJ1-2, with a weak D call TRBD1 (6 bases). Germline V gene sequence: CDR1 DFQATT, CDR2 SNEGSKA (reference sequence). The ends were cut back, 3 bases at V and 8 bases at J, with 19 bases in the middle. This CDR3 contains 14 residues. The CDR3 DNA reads TGCAGTGCTAGTTCCCGGACAGATAGTCCCGGCTACACCTTC. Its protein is CSASSRTDSPGYTF.

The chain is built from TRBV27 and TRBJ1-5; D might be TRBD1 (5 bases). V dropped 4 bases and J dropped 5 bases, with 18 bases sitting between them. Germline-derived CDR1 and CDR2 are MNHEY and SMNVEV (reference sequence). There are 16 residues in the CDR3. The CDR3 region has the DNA TGTGCCAGCAGTTGGGGCTCGAGCCCGGGCCATCAGCCCCAGCATTTT. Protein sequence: CASSWGSSPGHQPQHF.

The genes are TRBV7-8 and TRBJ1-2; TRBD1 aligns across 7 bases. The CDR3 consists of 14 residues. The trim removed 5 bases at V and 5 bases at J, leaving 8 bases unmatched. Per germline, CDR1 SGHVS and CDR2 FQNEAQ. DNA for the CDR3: TGTGCCAGCAGCCCAGGGGGGTACAAGTATGGCTACACCTTC. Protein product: CASSPGGYKYGYTF.

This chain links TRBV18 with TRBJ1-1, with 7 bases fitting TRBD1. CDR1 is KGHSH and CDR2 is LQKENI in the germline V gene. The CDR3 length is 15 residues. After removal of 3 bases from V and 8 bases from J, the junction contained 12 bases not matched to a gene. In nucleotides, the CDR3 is TGTGCCAGCTCACCCCTAGGGACAGCGAGGGGAGAAGCTTTCTTT. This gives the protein CASSPLGTARGEAFF.

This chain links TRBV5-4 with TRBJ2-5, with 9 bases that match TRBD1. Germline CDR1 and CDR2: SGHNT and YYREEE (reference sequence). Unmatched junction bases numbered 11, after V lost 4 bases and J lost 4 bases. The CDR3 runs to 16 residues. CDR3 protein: CASSRTGGGGGETQYF. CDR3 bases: TGTGCCAGCAGCCGTACAGGGGGCGGGGGAGGAGAGACCCAGTACTTC.